The clone carrying this TCR beta chain has a handful of counts. At one boundary the junction diverges from the germline segment, which might be a read error. PCR was performed a second time for 7 to 11 cycles using a sample-barcoded 5' primer and a J-beta primer mix. A template-switch adaptor that had 12 random nucleotides put a tag on each cDNA molecule. Sequencing of every sample gave 2.5 million or more CDR3-containing paired-end reads. In TCRdb, the 5' RACE reads were re-called with MiXCR into one record per CDR3 protein. The sample consists of 910,000 or so distinct CDR3 sequences, about 53% of them appearing once. This sample was included in a study of blood T cells in healthy people across ages. Germline lookup yields CDR1 KGHSH and CDR2 LQKENI. This CDR3 contains 15 residues.

Sequencing was performed on blood. The receptor's source is a woman aged 55-69 years in good health. This sequence joins TRBV18 and TRBJ2-4, with 8 bases lining up with TRBD1. The CDR3 sequence: CASSPPTGVKNIQYF. The CDR3 coding sequence is TGTGCCAGCTCGCCACCGACAGGGGTGAAAAACATTCAGTACTTC.